A selection of T cell receptor beta chains follows, all from one sample in a study of PD-L1 blockade in urothelial cancer. The data were produced by immunoSEQ multiplex PCR, yet TCRdb's version contains in-frame clones alone and is incomplete. The sample has about 48,000 clones; approximately 81% are singletons. The specimen was PBMCs, collected around atezolizumab (anti-PD-L1) treatment. These TCRs come from a man in his 70s with urothelial cancer. Each CDR3 is given with its conserved first and last residue. The D gene is left open where the match is weak.

J gene,D gene,V gene,CDR3 protein
TRBJ1-1,TRBD1,TRBV7-3,CASSLRQGGEAFF
TRBJ2-5,NA,TRBV10-1,CASSQSQWETQYF
TRBJ2-5,NA,TRBV30,CAWSVIPLQETQYF
TRBJ1-2,TRBD1,TRBV19,CASTPTHGTGYGYTF
TRBJ2-7,TRBD1,TRBV6-5,CASSYSDGTGVGEQYF
TRBJ1-5,TRBD1,TRBV28,CATKDRTVYQPQHF
TRBJ2-4,TRBD2,TRBV5-8,CASSPREGGGHIQYF
TRBJ2-7,NA,TRBV9,CASSEGLSPSYEQYF
TRBJ2-3,TRBD2,TRBV10-3,CAISEFLRAGGEDTQYF
TRBJ2-3,NA,TRBV5-1,CASTPQGRSTDTQYF
TRBJ1-4,NA,TRBV28,CASRLGGAGEKLFF
TRBJ1-1,NA,TRBV5-1,CASSFSGTEAFF
TRBJ1-4,TRBD1,TRBV2,CASSGRDRDEKLFF
TRBJ2-5,NA,TRBV6-1,CASGRSETKETQYF
TRBJ1-5,NA,TRBV21-1,CASSRKELGQGGDQPQHF
TRBJ1-2,TRBD1,TRBV28,CASRPSDRVTGYTF
TRBJ2-6,TRBD1,TRBV19,CASWTGLISGANVLTF
TRBJ1-2,NA,TRBV27,CASSTDTGGGYTF
TRBJ1-1,TRBD1,TRBV5-6,CASSLTGGSDTEAFF
TRBJ1-3,NA,TRBV6-1,CASSENRDSGNTIYF
TRBJ1-2,NA,TRBV29-1,CSVEDGAGPYGYTF
TRBJ1-4,NA,TRBV7-9,CASSPSGGTNEKLFF
TRBJ2-7,TRBD1,TRBV7-9,CASSLGGTGDSYEQYF
TRBJ1-1,NA,TRBV5-1,CASSLPDRNTEAFF
TRBJ2-7,TRBD2,TRBV5-1,CASSYASGRNSYEQYF
TRBJ2-1,TRBD2,TRBV15,CATSRDVGLAGGPLNEQFF
TRBJ1-5,NA,TRBV4-1,CASGAVRSNQPQHF
TRBJ2-7,NA,TRBV9,CASSPLSTSYEQYF
TRBJ2-1,NA,TRBV7-3,CASSSSGSYNEQFF
TRBJ1-1,NA,TRBV18,CASSPPAPSTEAFF
TRBJ2-1,TRBD1,TRBV6-1,CASSDGSAWDRVLDEQFF
TRBJ2-3,TRBD1,TRBV9,CASSPRDRSTDTQYF
TRBJ1-1,NA,TRBV28,CASCGSLNTEAFF
TRBJ2-1,TRBD2,TRBV7-9,CASSWTLTSGSYNEQFF
TRBJ2-5,TRBD2,TRBV7-8,CASSRTGGQETQYF
TRBJ1-2,TRBD1,TRBV14,CASSPAGGVSGYTF
TRBJ2-3,TRBD2,TRBV29-1,CSVEIGREGGDTQYF
TRBJ1-2,TRBD1,TRBV28,CASSTTGGSDGYTF
TRBJ1-2,NA,TRBV5-1,CASSSGWGDGYTF
TRBJ2-7,NA,TRBV5-5,CASSKNPAGLAYEQYF
TRBJ1-1,NA,TRBV19,CASSIRERGRTEAFF
TRBJ2-4,NA,TRBV5-1,CASSLGTGGNIQYF
TRBJ1-3,NA,TRBV5-1,CASSPAGDLSSGNTIYF
TRBJ2-7,NA,TRBV10-1,CASSVARGSYEQYF
TRBJ1-1,NA,TRBV6-5,CASSYGQGLRTAEAFF
TRBJ1-1,NA,TRBV18,CASRGGMNTEAFF
TRBJ2-1,NA,TRBV5-4,CASSLAPRSYNEQFF
TRBJ2-7,TRBD2,TRBV5-1,CASRRGLAGPYEQYF